This T cell receptor (beta chain) came from a study of blood T cell repertoires in COVID-19. Study summary: The study drew acute and convalescent COVID-19 samples from the United States, Italy and Spain.

The germline V gene encodes CDR1 LGHDT and CDR2 YNNKEL (reference sequence). J gave up 4 bases and V 4 bases, and 11 bases lay outside the gene matches. The CDR3 consists of 16 residues. Method: immunoSEQ multiplex PCR; TCRdb's copy keeps in-frame clones and lacks some. The table records 200,000 to 250,000 clones, about 86% of them present only once. Sequencing was done on a sample of peripheral blood. This TCR came from a man aged 18 to 35 with active or convalescent COVID-19. The chain couples TRBV3-1 (or the pseudogene TRBV3-2) to TRBJ1-1; 8 bases match TRBD1. CDR3 loop: CASSLDPTGGGTEAFF. The CDR3 DNA reads as TGTGCCAGCAGCCTGGATCCAACAGGGGGAGGCACTGAAGCTTTCTTT.